This note documents a single TCR beta chain sequence. What it recognizes is unknown. This entry belongs to a study of blood T cells in healthy people across ages. Study-wide results and limits: Bulk PBMC profiling left naive and antigen-experienced comparisons inconclusive. A strong correlation was found between TCR beta diversity and the percentage of naive T cells. Long-lived donors exceeded aged donors in naive CD4+ cells and diversity.

Germline CDR1 and CDR2: MNHEY and SVGAGI. There are 17 residues in the CDR3. Trimming removed 1 base from V and 4 bases from J; junction bases left unmatched: 6. Using a J-beta primer mix together with a sample-barcoded 5' primer, a second PCR was run for roughly 6 to 11 cycles. TCRdb called the 5' RACE reads again in MiXCR, with one record for every CDR3 protein. The sample includes over a million distinct CDR3 sequences, roughly 43% of them seen just once. The sample taken for sequencing was blood. The origin of this receptor is a woman aged 18-35 years in good health. The chain employs TRBV6-5 and TRBJ2-6; 8 bases line up with TRBD1. In nucleotides, the CDR3 is TGTGCCAGCAGTTACTACCGGACAGGGCTAGGGGCCAACGTCCTGACTTTC. Translated, it gives CASSYYRTGLGANVLTF.